The sequence of this TCR beta chain was determined in a study of OX40 agonist ivuxolimab in advanced cancers. The CDR3 covers 13 residues. Trimming shortened V by 2 bases and J by 6 bases, and 11 bases separated the two germline ends. Germline lookup yields CDR1 MNHNY and CDR2 SVGAGI (reference sequence). Only in-frame clones appear in the TCRdb table, and some are missing; sequencing was by immunoSEQ multiplex PCR. The sample records around 62,000 clones, 75% to 85% being singletons. Sequences were derived from CD4+ or CD8+ T cells sorted from blood, sampled in a trial of the OX40 agonist ivuxolimab. The rearrangement links TRBV6-6 to TRBJ2-7, with D possibly matching TRBD2 (6 bases). The sequence derives from an adult with an advanced solid tumor such as melanoma, head and neck, liver or kidney cancer. In DNA, the CDR3 is TGTGCCAGCAGTTACACCCGGGACTTCGAGCAGTACTTC. This encodes CASSYTRDFEQYF.